Below, one T cell receptor (beta chain) is given with its context. Original methodology: Amplification of reference gene primers provided the estimated nucleated cell counts. Profiling relied on immunoSEQ multiplex PCR, and the TCRdb table lists in-frame clones only, not all of them. V and J calls and clone size are given by that table; D and trimming were obtained from the DNA. The repertoire holds 350,000 to 450,000 clones, with approximately 86% as singletons. This record belongs to a study of blood T cell repertoires in COVID-19. Study details: The samples span acute and convalescent COVID-19 from the United States, Italy and Spain.

This CDR3 is 15 amino acids long. V was clipped by 4 bases and J by 4 bases; unmatched bases: 6. Germline CDR1 is MGHDK and CDR2 is SYGVNS. The V gene is TRBV25-1, the J gene TRBJ1-4, with TRBD1 identical over 7 bases. The TCR sequence derives from a human donor in a cohort sampled during active COVID-19. Sequencing input: peripheral blood. The CDR3 DNA reads as TGTGCCAGCAGTGGGACAGGAGGTGGTAATGAAAAACTGTTTTTT. As protein: CASSGTGGGNEKLFF.